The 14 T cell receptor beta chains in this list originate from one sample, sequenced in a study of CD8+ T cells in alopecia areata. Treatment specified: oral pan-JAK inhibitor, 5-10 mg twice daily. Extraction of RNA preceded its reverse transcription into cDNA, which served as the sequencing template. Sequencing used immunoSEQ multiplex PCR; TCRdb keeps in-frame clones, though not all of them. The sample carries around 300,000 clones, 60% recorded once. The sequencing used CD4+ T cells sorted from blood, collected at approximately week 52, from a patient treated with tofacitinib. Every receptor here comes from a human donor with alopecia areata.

The DNA for the CDR3 is TGTGCCAGCTCCCCGAGGGACAGGGCTGACATTCAGTACTTC. Its protein is CASSPRDRADIQYF. The rearrangement joins TRBV18 to TRBJ2-4, with 9 bases matching TRBD1. This CDR3 contains 14 residues. J lost 8 bases, V lost 6 bases, and 8 bases had no gene match. Germline loops: CDR1 KGHSH, CDR2 LQKENI.

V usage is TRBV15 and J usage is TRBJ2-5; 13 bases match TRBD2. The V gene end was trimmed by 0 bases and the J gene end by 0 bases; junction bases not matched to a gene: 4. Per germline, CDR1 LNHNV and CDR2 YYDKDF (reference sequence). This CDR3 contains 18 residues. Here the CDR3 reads CATSRDRTSGGYQETQYF. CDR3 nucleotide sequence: TGTGCCACCAGCAGAGACCGGACTAGCGGGGGATACCAAGAGACCCAGTACTTC.

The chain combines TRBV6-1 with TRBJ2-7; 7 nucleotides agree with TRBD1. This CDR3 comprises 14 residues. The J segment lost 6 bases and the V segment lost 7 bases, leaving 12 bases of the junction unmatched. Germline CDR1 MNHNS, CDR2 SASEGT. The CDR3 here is CASTWDRGSREQYF. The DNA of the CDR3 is TGTGCCAGCACCTGGGACAGAGGGAGTCGCGAGCAGTACTTC.

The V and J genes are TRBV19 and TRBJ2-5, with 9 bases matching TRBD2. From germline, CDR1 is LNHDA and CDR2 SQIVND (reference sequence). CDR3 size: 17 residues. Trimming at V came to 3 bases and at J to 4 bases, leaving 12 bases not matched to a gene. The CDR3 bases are TGTGCCAGTAGTATCCGGGGGACTAGCCGTGTTCGAGAGACCCAGTACTTC. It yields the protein CASSIRGTSRVRETQYF.

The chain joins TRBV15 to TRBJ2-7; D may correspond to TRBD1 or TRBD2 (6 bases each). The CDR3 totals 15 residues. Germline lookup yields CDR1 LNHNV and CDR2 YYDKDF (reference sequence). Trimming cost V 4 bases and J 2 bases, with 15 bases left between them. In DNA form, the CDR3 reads TGTGCCACCAGCATCGGGACCGGGGGCGCCTACGAGCAGTACTTC. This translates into CATSIGTGGAYEQYF. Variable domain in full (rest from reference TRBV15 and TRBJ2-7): DAMVIQNPRYQVTQFGKPVTLSCSQTLNHNVMYWYQQKSSQAPKLLFHYYDKDFNNEADTPDNFQSRRPNTSFCFLDIRSPGLGDTAMYLCATSIGTGGAYEQYFGPGTRLTVT.

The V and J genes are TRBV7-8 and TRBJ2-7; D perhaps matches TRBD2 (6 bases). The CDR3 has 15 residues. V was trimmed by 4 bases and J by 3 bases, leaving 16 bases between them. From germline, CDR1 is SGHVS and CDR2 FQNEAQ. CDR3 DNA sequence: TGTGCCAGCAGCTCCTATGGGACTGTGAACTACGAGCAGTACTTC. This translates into CASSSYGTVNYEQYF. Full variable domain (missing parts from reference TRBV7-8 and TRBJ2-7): GAGVSQSPRYKVAKRGQDVALRCDPISGHVSLFWYQQALGQGPEFLTYFQNEAQLDKSGLPSDRFFAERPEGSVSTLKIQRTQQEDSAVYLCASSSYGTVNYEQYFGPGTRLTVT.

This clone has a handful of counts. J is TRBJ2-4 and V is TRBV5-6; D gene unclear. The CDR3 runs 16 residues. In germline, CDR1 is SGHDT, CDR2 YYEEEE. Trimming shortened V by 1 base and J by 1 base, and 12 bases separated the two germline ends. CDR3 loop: CASSLKEARAKNIQYF. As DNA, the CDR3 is TGTGCCAGCAGCTTGAAGGAAGCAAGGGCCAAAAACATTCAGTACTTC.

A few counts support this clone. This CDR3 is CASSVGLGGYTF. The CDR3 DNA is TGTGCCAGCAGCGTAGGACTGGGTGGCTACACCTTC. The chain links TRBV9 to TRBJ1-2; no clear D. The CDR3 contains 12 residues. V lost 0 bases and J lost 7, with 7 bases in between. CDR1 is SGDLS and CDR2 is YYNGEE in the germline V gene.

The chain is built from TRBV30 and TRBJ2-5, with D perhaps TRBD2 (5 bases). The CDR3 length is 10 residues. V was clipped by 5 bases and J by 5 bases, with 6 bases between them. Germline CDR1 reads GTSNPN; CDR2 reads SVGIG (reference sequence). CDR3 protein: CAWGGETQYF. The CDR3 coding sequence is TGTGCCTGGGGCGGGGAGACCCAGTACTTC.

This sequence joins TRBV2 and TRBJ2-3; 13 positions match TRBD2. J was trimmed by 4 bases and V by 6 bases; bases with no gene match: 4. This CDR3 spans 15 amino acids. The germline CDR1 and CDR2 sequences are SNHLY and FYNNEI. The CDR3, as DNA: TGTGCCAGCAGCCCACTAGCGGGGGGGCCAGATACGCAGTATTTT. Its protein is CASSPLAGGPDTQYF.

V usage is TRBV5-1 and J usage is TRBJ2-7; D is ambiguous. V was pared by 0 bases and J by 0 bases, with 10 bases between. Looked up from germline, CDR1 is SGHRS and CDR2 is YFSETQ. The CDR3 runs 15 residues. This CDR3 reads CASSLDGSNSYEQYF. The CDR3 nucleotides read TGCGCCAGCAGCTTGGATGGATCCAACTCCTACGAGCAGTACTTC.

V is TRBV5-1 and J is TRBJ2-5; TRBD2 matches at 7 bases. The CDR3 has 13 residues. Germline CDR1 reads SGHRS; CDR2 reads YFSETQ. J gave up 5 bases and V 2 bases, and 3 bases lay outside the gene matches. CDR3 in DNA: TGCGCCAGCAGCTTCGCCGGGAGGGAGACCCAGTACTTC. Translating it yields CASSFAGRETQYF.

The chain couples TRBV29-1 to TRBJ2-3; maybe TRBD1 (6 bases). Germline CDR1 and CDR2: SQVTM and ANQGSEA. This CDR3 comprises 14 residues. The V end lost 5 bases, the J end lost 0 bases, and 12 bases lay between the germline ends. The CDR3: CSVQQGISTDTQYF. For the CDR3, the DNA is TGCAGCGTTCAACAGGGAATTAGCACAGATACGCAGTATTTT.

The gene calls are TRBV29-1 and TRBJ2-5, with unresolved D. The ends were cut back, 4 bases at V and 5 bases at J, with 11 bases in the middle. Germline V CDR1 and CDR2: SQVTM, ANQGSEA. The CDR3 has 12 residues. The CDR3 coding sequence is TGCAGCGTTGTAGGGCTTGGCGAGACCCAGTACTTC. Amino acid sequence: CSVVGLGETQYF.